The present T cell receptor beta chain was sequenced within a study of blood T cell repertoires in COVID-19. The germline CDR1 and CDR2 sequences are SGHTA and FQGNSA. Losses at the gene ends were 2 bases for V and 6 bases for J; bases not matched to a gene: 10. The CDR3 loop spans 15 amino acids. Assay: immunoSEQ multiplex PCR; the TCRdb copy retains only in-frame clones and omits some. The repertoire holds about 180,000 clones, with about 72% as singletons. The genes are TRBV7-2 and TRBJ2-7; 7 bases line up with TRBD2. Sequenced: PBMCs or T cells enriched from blood (not recorded which). The TCR was taken from a woman between 45 and 65 years old who had recovered from COVID-19. This CDR3 is CASSLPVAGVAEQYF. CDR3 DNA: TGTGCCAGCAGCTTACCGGTGGCGGGAGTGGCCGAGCAGTACTTC.